One and the same sample provided the 2 T cell receptor beta chains below, sequenced in a study of cytomegalovirus exposure and HLA in healthy donors. Vbeta (60) and Jbeta (13) primers were used in the PCR. TCRdb's table, derived via immunoSEQ multiplex PCR, lists solely in-frame clones and lacks some. Of about 160,000 clones in the sample, approximately 80% were seen once. Sequencing was carried out using PBMCs. Receptors were obtained from a male donor in good health and CMV-seropositive.

This rearrangement joins TRBV5-4 to TRBJ2-2; 7 bases align to TRBD1. Germline V gives CDR1 SGHNT, CDR2 YYREEE (reference sequence). The trim removed 4 bases at V and 1 base at J, leaving 10 bases unmatched. This CDR3 is built from 17 residues. The CDR3 loop is CASSPRGTALNTGELFF. Here the CDR3 DNA reads TGTGCCAGCAGCCCACGAGGGACAGCCTTGAACACCGGGGAGCTGTTTTTT.

The chain joins TRBV10-3 to TRBJ2-1, with TRBD1 matching over 10 bases. The V gene's germline CDR1 is ENHRY and CDR2 SYGVKD. The CDR3 loop spans 14 amino acids. V dropped 8 bases and J dropped 10; count of bases not matched to a gene: 11. The CDR3 is CAIRNGTGVREQFF. DNA of the CDR3: TGTGCCATCCGTAATGGGACAGGGGTGCGGGAGCAGTTCTTC.